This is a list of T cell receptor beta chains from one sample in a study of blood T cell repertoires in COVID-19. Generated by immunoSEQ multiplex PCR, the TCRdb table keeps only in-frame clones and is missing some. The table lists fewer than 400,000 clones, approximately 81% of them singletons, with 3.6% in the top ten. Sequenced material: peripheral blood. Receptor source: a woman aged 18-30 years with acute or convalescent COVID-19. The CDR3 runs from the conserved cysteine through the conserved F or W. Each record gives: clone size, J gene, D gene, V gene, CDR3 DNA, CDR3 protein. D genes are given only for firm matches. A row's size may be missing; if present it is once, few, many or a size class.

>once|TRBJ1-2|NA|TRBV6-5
TGTGCCAGCAGCGTTGACCGGGGACTAGGTAATGGCTACACCTTC
CASSVDRGLGNGYTF
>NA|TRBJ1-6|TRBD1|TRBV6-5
TGTGCCAGCAGTTACGAGACAGGGGTAGGATCACCCCTCCACTTT
CASSYETGVGSPLHF
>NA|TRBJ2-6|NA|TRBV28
TGTGCCAGCAGAACCTCAGCTGGGGCCAACGTCCTGACTTTC
CASRTSAGANVLTF
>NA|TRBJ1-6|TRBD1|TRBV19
TGTGCCAGTAGTATAGTGGAACAGGGGGGTAATTCACCCCTCCACTTT
CASSIVEQGGNSPLHF
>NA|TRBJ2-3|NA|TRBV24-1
TGTGCCACCAGTGACTCGGGACGGACTATCACAGATACGCAGTATTTT
CATSDSGRTITDTQYF
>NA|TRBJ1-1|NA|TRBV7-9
TGTGCCAGCAGCTTACAGGGTAGCACTGAAGCTTTCTTT
CASSLQGSTEAFF
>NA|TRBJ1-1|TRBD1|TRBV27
TGTGCCAGCAGTCCTCCACAGGGGGCCCGGAACACTGAAGCTTTCTTT
CASSPPQGARNTEAFF
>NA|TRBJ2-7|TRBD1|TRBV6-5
TGTGCCAGCAGTTACGACTGGACAGGGAAACGCGAGCAGTACTTC
CASSYDWTGKREQYF
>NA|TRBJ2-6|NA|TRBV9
TGTGCCAGCAGCTTCCCCCGGGACAGAGGAGGGTCTGGGGCCAACGTCCTGACTTTC
CASSFPRDRGGSGANVLTF
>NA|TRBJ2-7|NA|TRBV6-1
TGTGCCAGCAGTGAAGCACACAGTTCCTACGAGCAGTACTTC
CASSEAHSSYEQYF
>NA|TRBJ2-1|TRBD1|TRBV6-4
TGTGCCAGCAGCGGACAGGTGAGGGGTGAGCAGTTCTTC
CASSGQVRGEQFF
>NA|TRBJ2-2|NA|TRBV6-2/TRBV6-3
TGTGCCAGCAGTGCCCGAGGGGGTAAAGGCGGGAGTCCCGGGGAGCTGTTTTTT
CASSARGGKGGSPGELFF
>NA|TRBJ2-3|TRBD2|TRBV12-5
TGTGCTAGTGGTTTTATCGAGGCCGGAAGGCTAGCGGAGGGGAAGTATTTT
CASGFIEAGRLAEGKYF
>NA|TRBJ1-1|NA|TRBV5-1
TGCGCCAGCAGCCCTCCGGGTGGCGGCACTGAAGCTTTCTTT
CASSPPGGGTEAFF
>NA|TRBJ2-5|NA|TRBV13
TGTGCCAGCAGCTTACTAGCGTCCCAAGAGACCCAGTACTTC
CASSLLASQETQYF
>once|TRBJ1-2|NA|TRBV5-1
TGCGCCAGCAGCTTGGTTGACATCAACTATGGCTACACCTTC
CASSLVDINYGYTF
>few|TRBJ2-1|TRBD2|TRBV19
TGTGCCAGTCAGACTAGCGGGACTGCCTCCTACAATGAGCAGTTCTTC
CASQTSGTASYNEQFF
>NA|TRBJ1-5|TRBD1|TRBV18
TGTGCCAGCTCACCCCCAGGGGGACCAAATCAGCCCCAGCATTTT
CASSPPGGPNQPQHF
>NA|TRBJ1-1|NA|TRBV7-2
TGTGCCAGCAGCTTTCCTCCGACAGATTTGGGGACTGAAGCTTTCTTT
CASSFPPTDLGTEAFF
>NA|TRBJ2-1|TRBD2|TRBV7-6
TGTGCCAGCAGCTTAGTGGCTAGCGGATACAATGAGCAGTTCTTC
CASSLVASGYNEQFF
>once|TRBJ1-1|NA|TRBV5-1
TGCGCCAGCAGCTTGAGGGGCGTGAACACTGAAGCTTTCTTT
CASSLRGVNTEAFF
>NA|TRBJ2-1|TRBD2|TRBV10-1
TGCGCCAGCAGTGGCCGGACTAGCGGGGGGGCCGATGAGCAGTTCTTC
CASSGRTSGGADEQFF
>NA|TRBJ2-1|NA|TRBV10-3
TGTGCCATCAGGGGCGGGGGCGGCCCGTTGGATGAGCAGTTCTTC
CAIRGGGGPLDEQFF
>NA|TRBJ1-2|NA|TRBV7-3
TGTGCCAGCAGCTCTCCAGGGGCGGTCTATGGCTACACCTTC
CASSSPGAVYGYTF
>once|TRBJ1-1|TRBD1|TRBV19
TGTGCCAGTAGTATAGTGCCCCAGGGGGGCTGGGGCACTGAAGCTTTCTTT
CASSIVPQGGWGTEAFF
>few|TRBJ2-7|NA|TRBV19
TGTGCCAGTAGTATAGAGCTTAGAGGAACGGGGGAGCAGTACTTC
CASSIELRGTGEQYF
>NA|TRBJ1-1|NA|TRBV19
TGTGCCAGTAGAAGACGACAGGAAGTGAGCCATGAAGCTTTCTTT
CASRRRQEVSHEAFF
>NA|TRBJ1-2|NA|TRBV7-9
TGTGCCAGCAGCTACAGGGATGGCTACACCTTC
CASSYRDGYTF
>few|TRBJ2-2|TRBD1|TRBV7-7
TGTGCCAGCAGCTTAGGACAGGGCCGGGGGGAGCTGTTTTTT
CASSLGQGRGELFF
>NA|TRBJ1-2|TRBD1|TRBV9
TGTGCCAGCAGCGTAAGTGGGACAGGCCAGATTGGATATGGCTACACCTTC
CASSVSGTGQIGYGYTF
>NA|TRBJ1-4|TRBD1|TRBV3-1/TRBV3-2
TGTGCCAGCAGCCAAGTCACAGGGGGAAATGAAAAACTGTTTTTT
CASSQVTGGNEKLFF
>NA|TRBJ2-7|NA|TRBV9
TGTGCCAGCAGCGCTTCCGGGACTTCTCTTTCGGAGCAGTACTTC
CASSASGTSLSEQYF
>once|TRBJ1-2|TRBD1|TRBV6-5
TGTGCCAGCACCGTAGGACAGGGGGCCGACTATGGCTACACCTTC
CASTVGQGADYGYTF
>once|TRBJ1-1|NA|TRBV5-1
TGCGCCAGCAGCGGAGTCCCGAACACTGAAGCTTTCTTT
CASSGVPNTEAFF
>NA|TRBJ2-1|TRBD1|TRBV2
TGTGCCAGCAGTCTGGGACAGGGTGGTGAGCAGTTCTTC
CASSLGQGGEQFF
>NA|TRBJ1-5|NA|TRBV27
TGTGCCAGCAGTCAGTCAGGGGATAGCAATCAGCCCCAGCATTTT
CASSQSGDSNQPQHF
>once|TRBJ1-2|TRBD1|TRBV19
TGTGCCAGTAGGGAGGACAGGTTCTATGGCTACACCTTC
CASREDRFYGYTF